What follows are 21 T cell receptor beta chains derived from one specimen sequenced in a study of blood T cell repertoires in COVID-19. Profiling relied on immunoSEQ multiplex PCR, and the TCRdb table lists in-frame clones only, not all of them. The table includes about 370,000 clones, approximately 90% detected once. The sample consisted of PBMCs or T cells enriched from blood (not recorded which). The source is a man younger than 35 who had recovered from COVID-19.

The chain has TRBV27 and TRBJ2-7, with D hard to call. The CDR3 extends over 16 amino acids. V dropped 0 bases and J dropped 2 bases, with 14 bases sitting between them. CDR1 and CDR2 from the germline V gene are MNHEY and SMNVEV (reference sequence). The CDR3 coding sequence is TGTGCCAGCAGTTTATCGGCATTGCCGGGTCCCTACGAGCAGTACTTC. This gives the protein CASSLSALPGPYEQYF.

This clone appeared a few times. DNA of the CDR3: TGTGCCAGCACCAACCCCGTCGACAGCGTAAACCCCTACGAGCAGTACTTC. This sequence encodes CASTNPVDSVNPYEQYF. V gene TRBV5-6 combines with J gene TRBJ2-7, with D perhaps TRBD1 (5 bases). In germline, CDR1 is SGHDT, CDR2 YYEEEE. The CDR3 consists of 17 residues. Trimming cost V 6 bases and J 2 bases, with 24 bases left between them.

The chain recombines TRBV30 with TRBJ1-5, with D perhaps matching TRBD1 (5 bases). The CDR3 is 17 amino acids. V was pared by 0 bases and J by 0 bases, with 15 bases between. Germline V gene data show CDR1 as GTSNPN and CDR2 as SVGIG (reference sequence). This chain's CDR3 is CAWSVRERDSSNQPQHF. CDR3 sequence (DNA): TGTGCCTGGAGTGTTCGTGAGAGAGACAGTAGCAATCAGCCCCAGCATTTT.

This chain joins TRBV11-2 and TRBJ2-1, with D perhaps matching TRBD1 (6 bases). V was clipped by 0 bases and J by 6 bases, with 9 bases between them. Germline V gene sequence: CDR1 SGHAT, CDR2 FQNNGV. This CDR3 contains 14 residues. This CDR3 reads CASSLEDSRNEQFF. Written as DNA, the CDR3 is TGTGCCAGCAGCTTAGAGGACAGCCGCAATGAGCAGTTCTTC.

The chain carries TRBV7-9 and TRBJ2-1; 8 nucleotides agree with TRBD2. The length of the CDR3 is 15 residues. Germline V gives CDR1 SEHNR, CDR2 FQNEAQ (reference sequence). V dropped 5 bases and J dropped 3; count of bases not matched to a gene: 6. The CDR3 protein is CASSPGGGLYNEQFF. The CDR3 coding sequence is TGTGCCAGCAGCCCCGGGGGGGGGCTCTACAATGAGCAGTTCTTC.

The J gene is TRBJ2-2, the V gene TRBV5-1; D unresolved. Germline V gives CDR1 SGHRS, CDR2 YFSETQ. This CDR3 spans 16 amino acids. V gave up 0 bases and J gave up 0 bases, with 9 bases separating them. CDR3 residues: CASSLALRSNTGELFF. In DNA form, the CDR3 reads TGCGCCAGCAGCTTGGCCCTACGTTCGAACACCGGGGAGCTGTTTTTT.

This clone was seen a single time. V usage is TRBV11-2 and J usage is TRBJ2-2; the D gene is possibly TRBD2 (6 bases). This CDR3 is 17 amino acids long. The V gene lost 1 base and the J gene lost 4 bases, with 16 bases spanning the gap. CDR1 and CDR2 (germline): SGHAT, FQNNGV. The CDR3 sequence is CASSLVHGYGSTGELFF. The CDR3 region has the DNA TGTGCCAGCAGCTTAGTCCACGGATACGGGAGCACCGGGGAGCTGTTTTTT.

The chain has TRBV7-5 and TRBJ1-3; TRBD1 is the table's D call, not checked against the DNA. TRBV7-5 is termed a pseudogene. This CDR3 has 16 amino acids. CDR3 loop: CVRSYRQPLTGNTIYF. DNA for the CDR3: TGTGTCAGAAGCTACCGACAGCCACTAACTGGAAACACCATATATTTT.

This clone has a single count. This chain uses TRBV6-1 with TRBJ1-3; D is possibly TRBD1 (6 bases). Deletions cut 1 base from V and 2 bases from J, with 15 bases between. The length of the CDR3 is 17 residues. Germline V gene sequence: CDR1 MNHNS, CDR2 SASEGT. In DNA, the CDR3 is TGTGCCAGCAGTGAAGGGGCCTCGAGGGGGACTGGAAACACCATATATTTT. As protein: CASSEGASRGTGNTIYF.

The chain links TRBV18 to TRBJ1-1; a weak D match, TRBD1 (5 bases). The CDR3 has 16 residues. Trimming removed 2 bases from V and 3 bases from J, with 16 bases in between. Germline CDR1 and CDR2: KGHSH and LQKENI. CDR3 in DNA: TGTGCCAGCTCACCATCACCCCCGACAGTTTACACTGAAGCTTTCTTT. This translates into CASSPSPPTVYTEAFF.

The chain is built from TRBV6-5 and TRBJ1-2; D uncertain. Germline CDR1 reads MNHEY; CDR2 reads SVGAGI. The CDR3 is made up of 12 amino acids. V lost 10 bases to trimming and J lost 3 bases, with 12 bases between them. The CDR3 here is CATLSADYGYTF. CDR3 nucleotide sequence: TGTGCCACCCTCAGCGCCGACTATGGCTACACCTTC.

The chain couples TRBV6-2 or TRBV6-3 to TRBJ2-1; the match to TRBD1 covers 10 bases. CDR1 is MNHEY and CDR2 is SVGEGT in the germline V gene. Unmatched junction bases numbered 7, after V lost 3 bases and J lost 8 bases. CDR3 length: 15 residues. CDR3 protein: CASSYRGTGVDEQFF. The DNA for the CDR3 is TGTGCCAGCAGTTATCGGGGGACAGGGGTGGATGAGCAGTTCTTC.

The CDR3 reads CASSMGGGGDQPQHF. The CDR3 region has the DNA TGTGCCAGCAGTATGGGAGGGGGGGGTGATCAGCCCCAGCATTTT. This chain joins TRBV5-4 and TRBJ1-5; D perhaps matches TRBD1 (6 bases). Germline CDR1 is SGHNT and CDR2 is YYREEE (reference sequence). V lost 5 bases, J lost 5 bases, and 17 bases lay in between. The CDR3 is made up of 15 amino acids. The entire variable domain, with the rest obtained from reference TRBV5-4 and TRBJ1-5, is as follows: ETGVTQSPTHLIKTRGQQVTLRCSSQSGHNTVSWYQQALGQGPQFIFQYYREEENGRGNFPPRFSGLQFPNYSSELNVNALELDDSALYLCASSMGGGGDQPQHFGDGTRLSIL.

The chain couples TRBV10-1 to TRBJ1-1, with 8 bases fitting TRBD1. The trim removed 10 bases at V and 4 bases at J, leaving 8 bases unmatched. CDR1 and CDR2 (germline): WNHNN, SYGVQD (reference sequence). The CDR3 is 13 amino acids. This CDR3 is CATTQGETTEAFF. The CDR3 nucleotides are TGCGCCACCACACAGGGGGAAACCACTGAAGCTTTCTTT.

The J gene is TRBJ1-1, the V gene TRBV4-1; tentatively, D is TRBD1 (5 bases). The V end was cut by 1 base, the J end by 1 base, with 13 bases between. CDR3 length equals 16 residues. In germline, CDR1 is MGHRA, CDR2 YSYEKL. The CDR3 is CASSQAVGLRNTEAFF. In DNA form, the CDR3 reads TGCGCCAGCAGCCAAGCCGTGGGACTCAGGAACACTGAAGCTTTCTTT.

The V gene is TRBV20-1, the J gene TRBJ2-5; D remains ambiguous. V was clipped by 1 base and J by 5 bases, with 5 bases between them. CDR1 and CDR2 (germline): DFQATT, SNEGSKA (reference sequence). This CDR3 has 11 amino acids. The CDR3 sequence: CSARVYETQYF. DNA for the CDR3: TGCAGTGCTAGAGTCTATGAGACCCAGTACTTC.

This chain links TRBV27 with TRBJ1-2; the D gene is possibly TRBD1 (5 bases). Trimming removed 0 bases at V and 1 base at J, with 15 bases between. CDR3 length: 17 amino acids. Germline V lookup: CDR1 MNHEY, CDR2 SMNVEV (reference sequence). This CDR3 is CASSLSEGARFNYGYTF. CDR3 DNA sequence: TGTGCCAGCAGTTTATCGGAAGGGGCCCGATTTAACTATGGCTACACCTTC.

The chain recombines TRBV3-1 (or the pseudogene TRBV3-2) with TRBJ1-3; D call uncertain. The CDR3 contains 13 residues. Germline values: CDR1 LGHDT, CDR2 YNNKEL (reference sequence). Trimming cost V 0 bases and J 7 bases, with 7 bases left between them. CDR3 amino acids: CASSQDLINTIYF. CDR3 sequence (DNA): TGTGCCAGCAGCCAAGACCTTATCAACACCATATATTTT.

The CDR3 DNA reads as TGTGCCAGCAGCTTGCCAGGTGCGGGGGGGCATGAGACCCAGTACTTC. As protein: CASSLPGAGGHETQYF. The V and J genes are TRBV5-4 and TRBJ2-5; 9 bases are a match to TRBD2. CDR1 is SGHNT, CDR2 YYREEE, per germline (reference sequence). The CDR3 extends over 16 amino acids. Trimming cost V 1 base and J 5 bases; bases outside gene matches: 9.

The chain employs TRBV5-4 and TRBJ2-3; TRBD2 aligns across 8 bases. Germline V gene lookup returns CDR1 SGHNT and CDR2 YYREEE (reference sequence). The CDR3 extends over 15 amino acids. The ends lost 1 base at V and 2 bases at J; junction bases unmatched: 3. The CDR3 spells CASSLTSGFTDTQYF. CDR3 in DNA: TGTGCCAGCAGCTTGACTAGCGGATTCACAGATACGCAGTATTTT.

The chain is built from TRBV15 and TRBJ1-5; D gene ambiguous. V was cut by 4 bases and J by 5 bases, with 9 bases left in between. CDR3 length: 13 residues. CDR1 is LNHNV, CDR2 YYDKDF, per germline (reference sequence). DNA of the CDR3: TGTGCCACCAGCACCCTTCTCCATCAGCCCCAGCATTTT. Protein product: CATSTLLHQPQHF.